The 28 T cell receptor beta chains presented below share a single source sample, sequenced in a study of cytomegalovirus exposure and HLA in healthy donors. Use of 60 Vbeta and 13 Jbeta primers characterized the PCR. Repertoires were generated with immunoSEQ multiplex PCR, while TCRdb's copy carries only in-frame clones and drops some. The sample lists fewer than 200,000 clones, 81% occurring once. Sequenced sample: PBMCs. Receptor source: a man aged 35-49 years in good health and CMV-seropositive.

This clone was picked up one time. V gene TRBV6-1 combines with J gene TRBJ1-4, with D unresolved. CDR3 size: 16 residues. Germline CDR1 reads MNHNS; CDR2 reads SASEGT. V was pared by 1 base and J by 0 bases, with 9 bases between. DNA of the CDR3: TGTGCCAGCAGTGAAGGTTTGTCTACAACTAATGAAAAACTGTTTTTT. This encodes CASSEGLSTTNEKLFF.

The CDR3 loop is CAIGTSPGSYNEQFF. The DNA for the CDR3 is TGTGCCATCGGGACGTCCCCCGGGAGCTACAATGAGCAGTTCTTC. The genes are TRBV10-3 and TRBJ2-1, with D tentatively TRBD2 (6 bases). CDR3 length: 15 residues. The germline gives CDR1 ENHRY, CDR2 SYGVKD. V shed 8 bases and J shed 3 bases, with 17 bases lying between them.

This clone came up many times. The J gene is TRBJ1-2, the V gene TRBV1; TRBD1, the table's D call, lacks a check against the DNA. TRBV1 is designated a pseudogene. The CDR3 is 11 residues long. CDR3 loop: CTSSQGTGYTF. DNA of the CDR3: TGCACCAGCAGCCAAGGAACAGGCTACACCTTC.

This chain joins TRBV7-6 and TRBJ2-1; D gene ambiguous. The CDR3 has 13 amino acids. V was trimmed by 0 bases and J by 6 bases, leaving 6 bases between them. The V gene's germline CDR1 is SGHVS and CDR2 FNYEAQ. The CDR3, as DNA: TGTGCCAGCAGCTTAGCGGCAGGCAATGAGCAGTTCTTC. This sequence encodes CASSLAAGNEQFF.

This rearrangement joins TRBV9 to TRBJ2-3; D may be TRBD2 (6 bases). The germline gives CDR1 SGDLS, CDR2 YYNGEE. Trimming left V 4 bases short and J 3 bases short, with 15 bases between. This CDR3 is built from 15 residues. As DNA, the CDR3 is TGTGCCAGCAGCCTGGGACTCTTGGAGACAGATACGCAGTATTTT. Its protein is CASSLGLLETDTQYF.

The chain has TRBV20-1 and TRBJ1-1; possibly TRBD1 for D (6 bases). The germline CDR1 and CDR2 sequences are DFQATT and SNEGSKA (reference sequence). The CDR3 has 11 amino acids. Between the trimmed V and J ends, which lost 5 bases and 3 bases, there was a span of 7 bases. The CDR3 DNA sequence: TGCAGTGCTGACAGGTACACTGAAGCTTTCTTT. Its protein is CSADRYTEAFF.

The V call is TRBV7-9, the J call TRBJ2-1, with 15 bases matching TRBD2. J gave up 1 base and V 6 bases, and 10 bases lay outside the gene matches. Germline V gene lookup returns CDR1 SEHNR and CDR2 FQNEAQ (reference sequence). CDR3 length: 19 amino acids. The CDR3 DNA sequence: TGTGCCAGCAGTTCGACCTGGACTAGCGGGGGGGCGTCCTACAATGAGCAGTTCTTC. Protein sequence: CASSSTWTSGGASYNEQFF.

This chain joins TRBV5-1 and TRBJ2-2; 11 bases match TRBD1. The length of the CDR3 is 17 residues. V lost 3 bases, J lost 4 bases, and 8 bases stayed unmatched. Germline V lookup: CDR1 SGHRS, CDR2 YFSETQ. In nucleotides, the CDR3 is TGCGCCAGCAGCTCAGCAGGGACAGGGGGGACCACCGGGGAGCTGTTTTTT. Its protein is CASSSAGTGGTTGELFF.

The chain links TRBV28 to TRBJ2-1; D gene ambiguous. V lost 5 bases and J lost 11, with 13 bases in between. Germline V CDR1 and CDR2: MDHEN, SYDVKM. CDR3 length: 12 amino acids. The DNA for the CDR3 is TGTGCCAGCAGTATCCTTGAGAGGCAGCAGTTCTTC. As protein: CASSILERQQFF.

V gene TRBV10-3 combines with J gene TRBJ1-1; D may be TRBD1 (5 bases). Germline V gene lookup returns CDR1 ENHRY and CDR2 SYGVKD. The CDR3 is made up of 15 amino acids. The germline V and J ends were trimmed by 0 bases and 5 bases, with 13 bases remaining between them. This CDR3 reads CAISESSGARTEAFF. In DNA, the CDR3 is TGTGCCATCAGTGAGTCGAGCGGGGCGCGGACTGAAGCTTTCTTT.

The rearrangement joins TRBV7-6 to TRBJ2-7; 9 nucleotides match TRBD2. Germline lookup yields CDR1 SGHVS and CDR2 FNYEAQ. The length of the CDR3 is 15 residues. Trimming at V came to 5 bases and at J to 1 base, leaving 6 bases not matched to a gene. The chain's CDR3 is CASSPLAGESYEQYF. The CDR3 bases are TGTGCCAGCAGCCCCTTAGCGGGAGAGTCCTACGAGCAGTACTTC.

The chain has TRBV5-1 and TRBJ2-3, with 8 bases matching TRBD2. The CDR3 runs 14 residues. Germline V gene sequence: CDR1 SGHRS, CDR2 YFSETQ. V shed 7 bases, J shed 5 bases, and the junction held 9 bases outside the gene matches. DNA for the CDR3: TGCGCCAGCCACCCGGGGGGGGGCGGAGATACGCAGTATTTT. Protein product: CASHPGGGGDTQYF.

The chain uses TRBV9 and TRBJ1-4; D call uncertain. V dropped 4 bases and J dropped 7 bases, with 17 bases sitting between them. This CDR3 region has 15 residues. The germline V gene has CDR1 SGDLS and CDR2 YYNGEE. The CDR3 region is CASSSQQAIGEKLFF. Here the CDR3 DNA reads TGTGCCAGCAGCTCTCAGCAGGCCATTGGTGAAAAACTGTTTTTT. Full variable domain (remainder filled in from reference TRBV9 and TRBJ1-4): DSGVTQTPKHLITATGQRVTLRCSPRSGDLSVYWYQQSLDQGLQFLIQYYNGEERAKGNILERFSAQQFPDLHSELNLSSLELGDSALYFCASSSQQAIGEKLFFGSGTQLSVL.

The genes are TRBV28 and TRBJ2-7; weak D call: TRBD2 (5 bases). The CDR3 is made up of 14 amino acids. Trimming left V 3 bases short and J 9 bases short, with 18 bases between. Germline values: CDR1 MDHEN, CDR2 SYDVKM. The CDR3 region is CASSLDGLVGWQYF. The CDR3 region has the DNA TGTGCCAGCAGTTTGGACGGACTGGTCGGTTGGCAGTACTTC.

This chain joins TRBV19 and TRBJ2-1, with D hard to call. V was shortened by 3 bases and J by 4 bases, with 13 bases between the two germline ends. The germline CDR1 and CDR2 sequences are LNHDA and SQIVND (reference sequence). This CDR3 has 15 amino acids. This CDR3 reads CASSMWLGVYNEQFF. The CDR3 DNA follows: TGTGCCAGTAGTATGTGGCTAGGAGTATACAATGAGCAGTTCTTC.

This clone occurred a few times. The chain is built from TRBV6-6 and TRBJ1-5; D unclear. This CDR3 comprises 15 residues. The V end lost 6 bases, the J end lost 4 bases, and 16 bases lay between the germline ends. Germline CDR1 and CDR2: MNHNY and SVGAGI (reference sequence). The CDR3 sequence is CASRLIPSGNQPQHF. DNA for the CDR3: TGTGCCAGCAGGTTAATTCCGTCGGGGAATCAGCCCCAGCATTTT.

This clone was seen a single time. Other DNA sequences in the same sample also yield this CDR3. The CDR3 region has the DNA TGTGCCAGCAGTGACAGGGTAGGATGGGAGACCCAGTACTTC. Translating gives CASSDRVGWETQYF. The chain carries TRBV25-1 and TRBJ2-5; D might be TRBD1 (5 bases). CDR1 and CDR2 from the germline V gene are MGHDK and SYGVNS. V lost 3 bases and J lost 5, with 13 bases in between. This CDR3 is 14 amino acids long.

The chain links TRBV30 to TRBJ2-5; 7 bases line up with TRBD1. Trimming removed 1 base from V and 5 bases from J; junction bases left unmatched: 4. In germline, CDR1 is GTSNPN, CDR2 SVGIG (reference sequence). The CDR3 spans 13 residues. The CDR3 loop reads CAWSGQGRETQYF. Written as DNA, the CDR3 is TGTGCCTGGAGTGGACAGGGACGTGAGACCCAGTACTTC.

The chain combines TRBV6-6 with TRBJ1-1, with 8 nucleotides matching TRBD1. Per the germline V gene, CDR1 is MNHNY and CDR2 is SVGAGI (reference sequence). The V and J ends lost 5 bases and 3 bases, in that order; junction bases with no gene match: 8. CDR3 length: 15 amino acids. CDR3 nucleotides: TGTGCCAGCAGTGCATCCGGGACAGGACACACTGAAGCTTTCTTT. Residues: CASSASGTGHTEAFF.

The chain's CDR3 is CASSYSGGREQYF. The CDR3 nucleotides are TGTGCCAGCAGTTACTCCGGAGGGCGGGAGCAGTACTTC. The V and J genes are TRBV6-5 and TRBJ2-7; tentatively, D is TRBD2 (6 bases). V lost 0 bases to trimming and J lost 7 bases, with 10 bases between them. CDR1 and CDR2 (germline): MNHEY, SVGAGI. This CDR3 has 13 amino acids.

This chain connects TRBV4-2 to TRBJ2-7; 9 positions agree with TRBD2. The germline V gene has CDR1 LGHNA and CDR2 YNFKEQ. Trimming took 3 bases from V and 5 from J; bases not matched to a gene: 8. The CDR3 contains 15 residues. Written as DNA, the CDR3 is TGTGCCAGCAGCCAGCCGGGACTAGCTAACGACGAGCAGTACTTC. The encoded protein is CASSQPGLANDEQYF.

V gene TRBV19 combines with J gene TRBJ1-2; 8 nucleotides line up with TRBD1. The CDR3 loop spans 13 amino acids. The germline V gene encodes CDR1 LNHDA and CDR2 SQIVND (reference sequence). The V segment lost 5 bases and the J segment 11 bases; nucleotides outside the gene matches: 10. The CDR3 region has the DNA TGTGCCAGTAGTCCCTCGGACAGGGTTGGGTACACCTTC. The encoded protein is CASSPSDRVGYTF.

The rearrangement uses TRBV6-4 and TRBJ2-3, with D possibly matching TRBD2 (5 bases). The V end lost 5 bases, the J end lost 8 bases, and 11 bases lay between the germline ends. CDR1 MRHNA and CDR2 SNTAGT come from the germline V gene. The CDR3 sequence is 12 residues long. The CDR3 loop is CASSNSEGTQYF. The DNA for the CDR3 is TGTGCCAGCAGTAATAGCGAGGGTACGCAGTATTTT.

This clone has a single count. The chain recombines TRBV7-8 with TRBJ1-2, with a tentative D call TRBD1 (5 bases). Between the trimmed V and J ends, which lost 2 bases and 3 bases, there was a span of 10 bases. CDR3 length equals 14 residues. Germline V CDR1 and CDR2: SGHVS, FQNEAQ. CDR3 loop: CASSLTGADYGYTF. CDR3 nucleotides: TGTGCCAGCAGCTTAACAGGAGCAGACTATGGCTACACCTTC. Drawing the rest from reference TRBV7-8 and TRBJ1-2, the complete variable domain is GAGVSQSPRYKVAKRGQDVALRCDPISGHVSLFWYQQALGQGPEFLTYFQNEAQLDKSGLPSDRFFAERPEGSVSTLKIQRTQQEDSAVYLCASSLTGADYGYTFGSGTRLTVV.

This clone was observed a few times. In nucleotides, the CDR3 is TGTGCCAGCTCCCAGGGGCCGTGGGGCACAGATACGCAGTATTTT. Translation: CASSQGPWGTDTQYF. The chain links TRBV18 to TRBJ2-3; TRBD1 might be the D (6 bases). Germline V gene data show CDR1 as KGHSH and CDR2 as LQKENI. Trimming took 6 bases from V and 1 from J, leaving 14 bases between them. CDR3 length: 15 residues.

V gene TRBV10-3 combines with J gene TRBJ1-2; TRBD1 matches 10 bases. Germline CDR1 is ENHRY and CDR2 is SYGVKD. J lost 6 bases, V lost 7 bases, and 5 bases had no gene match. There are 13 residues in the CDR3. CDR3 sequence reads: CAITPGQGNGYTF. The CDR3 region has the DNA TGTGCCATCACCCCGGGACAGGGGAATGGCTACACCTTC.

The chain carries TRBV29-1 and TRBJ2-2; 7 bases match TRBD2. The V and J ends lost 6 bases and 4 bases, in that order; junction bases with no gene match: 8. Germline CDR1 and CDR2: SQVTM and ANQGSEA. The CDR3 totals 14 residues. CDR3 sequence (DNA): TGCAGCGTCGGGGGTGGGGGGGGCACCGGGGAGCTGTTTTTT. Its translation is CSVGGGGGTGELFF.

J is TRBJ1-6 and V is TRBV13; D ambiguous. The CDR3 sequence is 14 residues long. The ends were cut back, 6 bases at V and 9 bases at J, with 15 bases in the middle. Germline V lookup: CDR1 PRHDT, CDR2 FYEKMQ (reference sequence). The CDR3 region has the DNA TGTGCCAGCAGTGAAGTGAGCCCGGGTTCACCCCTCCACTTT. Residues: CASSEVSPGSPLHF. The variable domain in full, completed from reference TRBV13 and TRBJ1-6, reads AAGVIQSPRHLIKEKRETATLKCYPIPRHDTVYWYQQGPGQDPQFLISFYEKMQSDKGSIPDRFSAQQFSDYHSELNMSSLELGDSALYFCASSEVSPGSPLHFGNGTRLTVT.